A selection of T cell receptor beta chains follows, all from one sample in a study of blood T cell repertoires in COVID-19. Clones were read by immunoSEQ multiplex PCR, and TCRdb kept only the in-frame ones, dropping some. Found here are around 110,000 clones, roughly 83% of them singletons; the top ten hold under 2.5%. Sequencing input: peripheral blood. Receptors originate from a man aged 25 to 40 with acute or convalescent COVID-19. CDR3s include the opening cysteine and the closing phenylalanine or tryptophan. Fields, in order: clone size, J gene, V gene, D gene, CDR3 DNA, CDR3 protein. The D gene is left open where the match is weak. Some rows have no size entry. The others give once, few or many, or a class for an expanded clone.

-,TRBJ1-1,TRBV28,TRBD1,TGTGCCAGCAGTCGGACAGGGGGTATGAACACTGAAGCTTTCTTT,CASSRTGGMNTEAFF
-,TRBJ2-1,TRBV11-2,TRBD1,TGTGCCAGCAGCTTAGGGGACAGGGCTTTTGAGCAGTTCTTC,CASSLGDRAFEQFF
-,TRBJ2-5,TRBV7-6,-,TGTGCCAGCAGCTTAGGGTTACTGGAGGGCCCGGGGGAGACCCAGTACTTC,CASSLGLLEGPGETQYF
once,TRBJ2-1,TRBV7-2,TRBD2,TGTGCCAGCAGCTTATGGGGGACTAGCGGGACGGGGTTCTTC,CASSLWGTSGTGFF
-,TRBJ2-1,TRBV19,-,TGTGCCAGTAGTATTTTTGCGGGAAGGGACTCCTACAATGAGCAGTTCTTC,CASSIFAGRDSYNEQFF
-,TRBJ2-4,TRBV19,-,TGTGCCAGTAGCATTACTACGGCCAAAAACATTCAGTACTTC,CASSITTAKNIQYF
-,TRBJ1-6,TRBV6-2/TRBV6-3,TRBD1,TGTGCCAGCAGTTCGATAGAACAGGGGTTTCGGTCACCCCTCCACTTT,CASSSIEQGFRSPLHF
-,TRBJ1-1,TRBV6-5,-,TGTGCCAGCAGTTACGCCGACAGCTACACTGAAGCTTTCTTT,CASSYADSYTEAFF
-,TRBJ2-6,TRBV4-1,TRBD1,TGCGCCAGCAGCCGACAGGGACAGGGGATCTCTGGGGCCAACGTCCTGACTTTC,CASSRQGQGISGANVLTF
-,TRBJ1-2,TRBV4-1,-,TGCGCCAGCAGCTCCCCTCCTCGTTCGGTAGGAGATGGCTACACCTTC,CASSSPPRSVGDGYTF
-,TRBJ1-2,TRBV7-9,TRBD1,TGTGCCAGCAGCTTAACCGGACAGGGGGTTTCTAATGGCTACACCTTC,CASSLTGQGVSNGYTF
-,TRBJ2-2,TRBV14,TRBD2,TGTGCCAGCAGCCAAAAGGGCTTAGCGGGGGGTTTCGGGGAGCTGTTTTTT,CASSQKGLAGGFGELFF
-,TRBJ1-1,TRBV7-3,TRBD1,TGTGCCAGCAGCTTACAGGGGGTTAACACTGAAGCTTTCTTT,CASSLQGVNTEAFF
-,TRBJ2-6,TRBV10-3,-,TGTGCCATCAGTGAGTTAGTGGCTCCTAGCGCTGGGGCCAACGTCCTGACTTTC,CAISELVAPSAGANVLTF
-,TRBJ2-7,TRBV4-3,TRBD1,TGCGCCAGCAGCCAGGCCGGGACAGGGAATTTCGAGCAGTACTTC,CASSQAGTGNFEQYF
-,TRBJ1-5,TRBV27,-,TGTGCCAGCAGTTTATCCTTAAATCAGCCCCAGCATTTT,CASSLSLNQPQHF